This T cell receptor (beta chain) emerged from a study of T cells in Graves' hyperthyroidism and ophthalmopathy. CDR1 and CDR2 (germline): SNHLY, FYNNEI. Trimming pared 5 bases from V and 0 bases from J, leaving 17 bases between. The CDR3 has 17 residues. The study defined stable Graves' hyperthyroidism as no ophthalmopathy progression within 18 months. Thyroid ultrasound, orbital computed tomography, clinical symptoms, and serum thyroxine and TRAb underpinned diagnoses. The PBMCs were taken from over 9.5 ml of fresh peripheral blood. General study points: Prediction of ophthalmopathy progression came a median roughly 6.4 months pre-onset.

There were TCR beta CDR3 regions amplified from RNA transcripts. First-round RT-PCR targeting the TCR CDR3 was performed with the HTBI primer set. MiXCR, run by TCRdb on the multiplex PCR reads, gives a single entry per CDR3 protein. This table has some 760,000 distinct CDR3 sequences, about 14% appearing once. This clonotype was picked up many times. Its antigen is currently unknown. The rearrangement joins TRBV2 to TRBJ1-5; a weak D match, TRBD1 (6 bases). This clonotype was obtained from a woman aged 18 to 35 with Graves' hyperthyroidism. The sequenced sample was blood. CDR3 region: CASSRTTGLGSNQPQHF. CDR3 coding DNA: TGTGCCAGCAGTCGCACCACAGGGTTAGGTAGCAATCAGCCCCAGCATTTT.